The source of this T cell receptor beta chain is a study of blood T cell repertoires in COVID-19. Study summary: Both acute and convalescent COVID-19 samples were obtained from the United States, Italy and Spain.

Produced via immunoSEQ multiplex PCR; TCRdb's table is partial and in-frame only. The table lists around 100,000 clones, more than 65% of them singletons. CDR1 ENHRY and CDR2 SYGVKD come from the germline V gene. This CDR3 spans 16 amino acids. Trimming removed 0 bases from V and 4 bases from J, with 13 bases in between. The genes are TRBV10-3 and TRBJ2-1; weak D call: TRBD1 (6 bases). The sample consisted of peripheral blood. This TCR derives from a man between 70 and 80 years old with active or convalescent COVID-19. The CDR3 DNA reads TGTGCCATCAGTGAGTCGTTGGACAGACCATACAATGAGCAGTTCTTC. It specifies CAISESLDRPYNEQFF.